This TCR beta chain was observed in a study of blood T cell repertoires in COVID-19 (dated by TCRdb to 2019 to 2021). In the study overall: Samples from collaborators originated in the United States, Italy and Spain and spanned both the acute and convalescent phases of COVID-19. The repertoires were released in a freely available public database meant as a resource for research on the immune response to SARS-CoV-2. The sample metadata nearly always contained a de-identified subject ID, COVID-19 status, age in years and sex. The material from the prospective study consisted of cDNA or gDNA derived from T cells, B-cell-depleted T cells, or PBMCs. Samples were obtained from the ongoing ImmuneRACE study (first 160 participants) and from 1,254 subjects provided by 6 global collaborators. Where HLA class I and class II types were available, the types were taken from metadata supplied by the sample provider, not from assay-based typing. Deeply sampled blood TCRbeta repertoires from subjects exposed to, actively infected with, or recovered from COVID-19 were included in the dataset.

TCRbeta CDR3 regions were amplified from genomic DNA using the immunoSEQ Assay, a bias-controlled multiplex PCR. In the original analysis: The number of nucleated cells in each sample was estimated from the amplification of reference gene primers within the assay. Sequence reads were collapsed and filtered to measure the absolute abundance of every unique TCRbeta CDR3 rearrangement. Productive Simpson clonality was computed per sample as the square root of Simpson's diversity index over productive rearrangements. TCRdb re-hosts the immuneACCESS table, in-frame sequences only. Its copies lack some clones; in the studies checked, an unresolved V gene accounts for under half of them, and the cause for the rest is not known. V and J calls and clone size are those listed in that table; D and trimming were worked out from the DNA. The sample table records some 130,000 clones; almost 85% of these occur just once. 10% to 15% of the sample belongs to the ten largest clones.

Each collaborating institution followed its own protocols to collect whole blood in K2EDTA tubes. Collaborator samples were shipped for TCRbeta analysis as frozen whole blood, isolated PBMCs, or DNA extracted from either sample type. What the authors observed across the whole study: How much clinical and demographic metadata was included differed by source and by participant, and the metadata was provided uncurated.

From the germline V gene (reference sequence), CDR1 is SGHNT and CDR2 is YYREEE. V is cut back by 4 bases and J by 1 base, with 5 bases in the junction unmatched. The CDR3 has 15 amino acids, counting the end cysteine and phenylalanine. Of the read, only the CDR3 DNA is kept; its 45 bases are in frame from base 1. To note about this clone: Which antigen it targets is not known. No base qualities exist here, and no much larger clone lies one base off it.

This TCR derives from a human donor in a cohort sampled during active COVID-19. The sample was peripheral blood. The chain joins TRBV5-4 to TRBJ2-3; the central 8 bases match TRBD1. The CDR3 corresponds to CASSLEGQGTDTQYF. The nucleotides are TGTGCCAGCAGCCTTGAGGGACAGGGCACAGATACGCAGTATTTT.